This is a list of T cell receptor beta chains from one sample in a study of blood T cells in healthy people across ages. MiXCR, applied by TCRdb to the 5' RACE reads, yields one record per CDR3 protein. The table lists 1.2 million to 1.5 million distinct CDR3 sequences, around 59% of them singletons, with about 6.3% in the top ten. The specimen was blood. The receptors derive from a man aged 18 to 30 in good health. Each CDR3 is given with its conserved first and last residue. D genes are given only for firm matches. Part of the rows lack a size; the others show once, few, many or a class for expanded clones.

V gene: TRBV10-3
D gene: TRBD2
clone size: once
J gene: TRBJ2-1
CDR3 protein: CAISESRRGGYNEQFF
CDR3 DNA: TGTGCCATCAGTGAGTCGCGGCGGGGGGGCTACAATGAGCAGTTCTTC

V gene: TRBV7-2
D gene: -
clone size: -
J gene: TRBJ2-1
CDR3 protein: CASSLSRVHEQFF
CDR3 DNA: TGTGCCAGCAGCTTAAGCAGGGTACATGAGCAGTTCTTC

V gene: TRBV4-3
D gene: TRBD1
clone size: -
J gene: TRBJ1-6
CDR3 protein: CASSQGRGLGSPLHF
CDR3 DNA: TGCGCCAGCAGCCAAGGGAGGGGGCTGGGGTCACCCCTCCACTTT

V gene: TRBV7-2
D gene: TRBD1
clone size: -
J gene: TRBJ2-3
CDR3 protein: CASSLNRPGGGGDTQYF
CDR3 DNA: TGTGCCAGCAGCCTAAACCGTCCAGGGGGTGGCGGAGATACGCAGTATTTT

V gene: TRBV5-5
D gene: TRBD1
clone size: -
J gene: TRBJ1-2
CDR3 protein: CASRAWGQGHGYTF
CDR3 DNA: TGTGCCAGCCGTGCTTGGGGACAGGGACATGGCTACACCTTC

V gene: TRBV12-3/TRBV12-4
D gene: TRBD1
clone size: -
J gene: TRBJ2-3
CDR3 protein: CASRPTGTSTDTQYF
CDR3 DNA: TGTGCCAGCAGGCCGACAGGGACGAGCACAGATACGCAGTATTTT

V gene: TRBV9
D gene: TRBD1
clone size: -
J gene: TRBJ2-1
CDR3 protein: CASSSWTGGYDEQFF
CDR3 DNA: TGTGCCAGCAGCTCTTGGACAGGTGGCTACGATGAGCAGTTCTTC

V gene: TRBV4-2
D gene: -
clone size: few
J gene: TRBJ2-3
CDR3 protein: CASSQKRQSWNVEDTQYF
CDR3 DNA: TGTGCCAGCAGCCAAAAACGGCAGTCGTGGAATGTAGAAGATACGCAGTATTTT

V gene: TRBV4-1
D gene: TRBD2
clone size: -
J gene: TRBJ2-1
CDR3 protein: CASSQEWTSGMRSFLSEQFF
CDR3 DNA: TGCGCCAGCAGCCAAGAGTGGACTAGCGGGATGAGGTCGTTCTTGAGTGAGCAGTTCTTC

V gene: TRBV7-2
D gene: -
clone size: -
J gene: TRBJ2-5
CDR3 protein: CASSFRREIWETQYF
CDR3 DNA: TGTGCCAGCAGCTTCCGCAGGGAAATATGGGAGACCCAGTACTTC

V gene: TRBV25-1
D gene: -
clone size: few
J gene: TRBJ2-3
CDR3 protein: CASSESRPDLARTDTQYF
CDR3 DNA: TGTGCCAGCAGTGAATCTCGTCCCGATTTAGCTCGGACAGATACGCAGTATTTT

V gene: TRBV27
D gene: -
clone size: -
J gene: TRBJ2-7
CDR3 protein: CASSLRPLTSYEQYF
CDR3 DNA: TGTGCCAGCAGTTTACGGCCACTCACCTCCTACGAGCAGTACTTC

V gene: TRBV10-3
D gene: TRBD2
clone size: few
J gene: TRBJ2-7
CDR3 protein: CAISSGTTISYEQYF
CDR3 DNA: TGTGCCATCAGTTCCGGGACTACCATATCCTACGAGCAGTACTTC

V gene: TRBV4-1
D gene: -
clone size: -
J gene: TRBJ1-2
CDR3 protein: CASSLRFGNYGYTF
CDR3 DNA: TGCGCCAGCAGTCTACGGTTTGGGAACTATGGCTACACCTTC

V gene: TRBV7-9
D gene: -
clone size: few
J gene: TRBJ2-7
CDR3 protein: CASSLTANSYEQYF
CDR3 DNA: TGTGCCAGCAGCTTAACAGCCAACTCCTACGAGCAGTACTTC

V gene: TRBV2
D gene: TRBD2
clone size: -
J gene: TRBJ2-2
CDR3 protein: CATPRDYLNTGELFF
CDR3 DNA: TGTGCCACACCCCGGGACTACCTGAACACCGGGGAGCTGTTTTTT

V gene: TRBV29-1
D gene: -
clone size: -
J gene: TRBJ2-7
CDR3 protein: CSVEDLSEQYF
CDR3 DNA: TGCAGCGTTGAAGATTTGAGCGAGCAGTACTTC

V gene: TRBV15
D gene: -
clone size: few
J gene: TRBJ2-7
CDR3 protein: CATSSLSTGSYEQYF
CDR3 DNA: TGTGCCACCAGCAGCCTATCGACGGGTTCCTACGAGCAGTACTTC

V gene: TRBV7-2
D gene: -
clone size: -
J gene: TRBJ2-1
CDR3 protein: CASSLQSQVDEQFF
CDR3 DNA: TGTGCCAGCAGCTTACAATCGCAGGTCGATGAGCAGTTCTTC

V gene: TRBV27
D gene: -
clone size: -
J gene: TRBJ2-6
CDR3 protein: CASSFLSSGANVLTF
CDR3 DNA: TGTGCCAGCAGTTTTTTAAGCTCTGGGGCCAACGTCCTGACTTTC

V gene: TRBV18
D gene: -
clone size: -
J gene: TRBJ1-2
CDR3 protein: CASSPNGDSLYGYTF
CDR3 DNA: TGTGCCAGCTCACCAAACGGCGACAGCCTCTATGGCTACACCTTC

V gene: TRBV25-1
D gene: -
clone size: -
J gene: TRBJ1-1
CDR3 protein: CASRADEAFF
CDR3 DNA: TGTGCCAGCAGGGCCGATGAAGCTTTCTTT

V gene: TRBV4-3
D gene: -
clone size: once
J gene: TRBJ2-7
CDR3 protein: CASSQVYQGQSSYEQYF
CDR3 DNA: TGCGCCAGCAGCCAAGTCTATCAGGGACAAAGCTCCTACGAGCAGTACTTC

V gene: TRBV7-9
D gene: TRBD2
clone size: once
J gene: TRBJ2-7
CDR3 protein: CASSSGLARYGYEQYF
CDR3 DNA: TGTGCCAGCAGCTCGGGACTAGCGAGATACGGCTACGAGCAGTACTTC